Listed below are T cell receptor beta chains from one sample, sequenced in a study of a mutant IDH1 vaccine in newly diagnosed glioma. Which antigens these TCRs recognize remains unknown. TCRdb keeps only in-frame clones here, not all; method: immunoSEQ multiplex PCR. The repertoire holds some 48,000 clones, over 60% seen once, with 12% in the top ten. Sequencing was performed on PBMCs, taken from a glioma patient whose treatment included an IDH1 peptide vaccine. These receptors came from a man aged 40-50 years with glioma. CDR3s include the opening cysteine and the closing phenylalanine or tryptophan. Fields, in order: V gene, D gene, clone size, J gene, CDR3 protein, CDR3 DNA. The D gene is left open where the match is weak. Only some rows state a clone size, as once, few, many or a class for expanded clones.

v_call: TRBV7-6
d_call: -
clone_size: -
j_call: TRBJ1-1
cdr3_aa: CASSLQTEAFF
cdr3_nt: TGTGCCAGCAGCTTGCAAACTGAAGCTTTCTTT

v_call: TRBV5-4
d_call: TRBD2
clone_size: -
j_call: TRBJ2-7
cdr3_aa: CASSSGLAGGFEQYF
cdr3_nt: TGTGCCAGCAGCTCGGGACTAGCGGGAGGTTTCGAGCAGTACTTC

v_call: TRBV14
d_call: -
clone_size: -
j_call: TRBJ1-3
cdr3_aa: CASSQDFSGNTIYF
cdr3_nt: TGTGCCAGCAGCCAAGATTTCTCTGGAAACACCATATATTTT

v_call: TRBV10-1
d_call: -
clone_size: -
j_call: TRBJ1-1
cdr3_aa: CASSDFANTEAFF
cdr3_nt: TGCGCCAGCAGTGACTTCGCGAACACTGAAGCTTTCTTT

v_call: TRBV4-1
d_call: -
clone_size: -
j_call: TRBJ2-6
cdr3_aa: CASSQDRGAGGANVLTF
cdr3_nt: TGCGCCAGCAGCCAAGATCGCGGGGCAGGTGGGGCCAACGTCCTGACTTTC

v_call: TRBV2
d_call: TRBD1
clone_size: -
j_call: TRBJ2-7
cdr3_aa: CASTQGDSYEQYF
cdr3_nt: TGTGCCAGTACACAGGGGGACTCCTACGAGCAGTACTTC

v_call: TRBV30
d_call: -
clone_size: -
j_call: TRBJ1-3
cdr3_aa: CAWSGTGISNTIYF
cdr3_nt: TGTGCCTGGAGTGGAACAGGAATAAGCAACACCATATATTTT

v_call: TRBV6-5
d_call: TRBD1
clone_size: few
j_call: TRBJ2-7
cdr3_aa: CASSYSSGGSKEQYF
cdr3_nt: TGTGCCAGCAGTTACTCATCAGGGGGTTCAAAAGAGCAGTACTTC

v_call: TRBV28
d_call: TRBD1
clone_size: -
j_call: TRBJ1-4
cdr3_aa: CASGTGGGDGEKLFF
cdr3_nt: TGTGCCAGCGGGACAGGGGGGGGTGACGGGGAAAAACTGTTTTTT

v_call: TRBV15
d_call: -
clone_size: -
j_call: TRBJ1-5
cdr3_aa: CATSRDPGRFQPQHF
cdr3_nt: TGTGCCACCAGCAGAGATCCAGGGAGGTTTCAGCCCCAGCATTTT

v_call: TRBV28
d_call: -
clone_size: -
j_call: TRBJ2-7
cdr3_aa: CASSLEWGQGGVLFYEQYF
cdr3_nt: TGTGCCAGCAGTTTAGAATGGGGGCAAGGGGGTGTTTTATTCTACGAGCAGTACTTC

v_call: TRBV6-1
d_call: -
clone_size: -
j_call: TRBJ1-2
cdr3_aa: CASSEGFGYGYTF
cdr3_nt: TGTGCCAGCAGTGAGGGGTTTGGCTATGGCTACACCTTC

v_call: TRBV7-9
d_call: -
clone_size: -
j_call: TRBJ1-3
cdr3_aa: CASRDDRSSGNTIYF
cdr3_nt: TGTGCCAGCAGGGATGACAGAAGCTCTGGAAACACCATATATTTT

v_call: TRBV9
d_call: -
clone_size: -
j_call: TRBJ2-1
cdr3_aa: CASSAERVSSYNEQFF
cdr3_nt: TGTGCCAGCAGCGCAGAGCGGGTGAGCTCCTACAATGAGCAGTTCTTC

v_call: TRBV11-3
d_call: TRBD2
clone_size: -
j_call: TRBJ2-3
cdr3_aa: CASSSAGGSDTQYF
cdr3_nt: TGTGCCAGCAGCTCGGCGGGGGGCTCAGATACGCAGTATTTT

v_call: TRBV7-9
d_call: -
clone_size: few
j_call: TRBJ2-2
cdr3_aa: CASSLEVGELFF
cdr3_nt: TGTGCCAGCAGCTTAGAGGTCGGGGAGCTGTTTTTT

v_call: TRBV7-8
d_call: -
clone_size: -
j_call: TRBJ1-3
cdr3_aa: CASSLVSGSGNTIYF
cdr3_nt: TGTGCCAGCAGCTTAGTTTCAGGCTCTGGAAACACCATATATTTT

v_call: TRBV7-2
d_call: -
clone_size: -
j_call: TRBJ1-5
cdr3_aa: CASSLVPLNQPQHF
cdr3_nt: TGTGCCAGCAGCTTAGTCCCGTTAAATCAGCCCCAGCATTTT

v_call: TRBV11-2
d_call: TRBD2
clone_size: once
j_call: TRBJ2-7
cdr3_aa: CASSLDRAGRIPPVPVGQYF
cdr3_nt: TGTGCCAGCAGCTTAGATCGTGCCGGGAGGATCCCCCCTGTCCCAGTCGGGCAGTACTTC

v_call: TRBV2
d_call: -
clone_size: -
j_call: TRBJ1-1
cdr3_aa: CASRSEGVGEAFF
cdr3_nt: TGTGCCAGCAGGTCAGAGGGGGTAGGTGAAGCTTTCTTT

v_call: TRBV19
d_call: TRBD2
clone_size: -
j_call: TRBJ2-1
cdr3_aa: CASSSPGTSGRGNEQFF
cdr3_nt: TGTGCCAGTAGTAGCCCCGGGACTAGCGGAAGAGGGAATGAGCAGTTCTTC

v_call: TRBV6-5
d_call: -
clone_size: -
j_call: TRBJ2-7
cdr3_aa: CASSYDGTSYEQYF
cdr3_nt: TGTGCCAGCAGTTATGACGGAACCTCCTACGAGCAGTACTTC

v_call: TRBV29-1
d_call: -
clone_size: -
j_call: TRBJ2-5
cdr3_aa: CSVLRGGQETQYF
cdr3_nt: TGCAGCGTTCTGCGGGGCGGCCAAGAGACCCAGTACTTC

v_call: TRBV14
d_call: TRBD1
clone_size: -
j_call: TRBJ2-5
cdr3_aa: CASSQNRGQETQYF
cdr3_nt: TGTGCCAGCAGCCAAAACAGGGGGCAAGAGACCCAGTACTTC

v_call: TRBV7-2
d_call: -
clone_size: -
j_call: TRBJ1-2
cdr3_aa: CASSLSTGSNYGYTF
cdr3_nt: TGTGCCAGCAGCTTAAGTACAGGGTCTAACTATGGCTACACCTTC

v_call: TRBV14
d_call: -
clone_size: -
j_call: TRBJ2-2
cdr3_aa: CASSRQAANTGELFF
cdr3_nt: TGTGCCAGCAGCCGACAGGCGGCGAACACCGGGGAGCTGTTTTTT

v_call: TRBV6-6
d_call: TRBD1
clone_size: -
j_call: TRBJ1-2
cdr3_aa: CASHRDRDNGYTF
cdr3_nt: TGTGCCAGTCACCGGGACAGGGATAATGGCTACACCTTC

v_call: TRBV4-1
d_call: -
clone_size: few
j_call: TRBJ1-1
cdr3_aa: CASRQTGGYTEAFF
cdr3_nt: TGCGCCAGCAGGCAGACAGGAGGGTACACTGAAGCTTTCTTT

v_call: TRBV6-6
d_call: -
clone_size: -
j_call: TRBJ2-3
cdr3_aa: CASSYQAGADTQYF
cdr3_nt: TGTGCCAGCAGTTACCAGGCCGGGGCAGATACGCAGTATTTT

v_call: TRBV29-1
d_call: TRBD2
clone_size: -
j_call: TRBJ2-1
cdr3_aa: CSVPPMILTSGNNEQFF
cdr3_nt: TGCAGCGTCCCCCCCATGATACTGACTAGCGGGAACAATGAGCAGTTCTTC

v_call: TRBV18
d_call: -
clone_size: -
j_call: TRBJ2-6
cdr3_aa: CASSSEPDSGANVLTF
cdr3_nt: TGTGCCAGCTCGTCAGAGCCCGACTCTGGGGCCAACGTCCTGACTTTC

v_call: TRBV5-4
d_call: -
clone_size: -
j_call: TRBJ2-7
cdr3_aa: CATTRAPSSHEQYF
cdr3_nt: TGTGCCACCACCCGGGCTCCGTCCTCCCACGAGCAGTACTTC

v_call: TRBV7-9
d_call: TRBD1
clone_size: -
j_call: TRBJ2-3
cdr3_aa: CASSPRGQPTDTQYF
cdr3_nt: TGTGCCAGCAGTCCCAGGGGGCAGCCCACAGATACGCAGTATTTT

v_call: TRBV5-1
d_call: -
clone_size: few
j_call: TRBJ1-3
cdr3_aa: CASSLVSGTSSGNTIYF
cdr3_nt: TGCGCCAGCAGCTTGGTTTCAGGGACCAGCTCTGGAAACACCATATATTTT

v_call: TRBV5-4
d_call: -
clone_size: -
j_call: TRBJ2-7
cdr3_aa: CASSLEGIYEQYF
cdr3_nt: TGTGCCAGCAGCTTGGAAGGTATCTACGAGCAGTACTTC

v_call: TRBV5-6
d_call: -
clone_size: once
j_call: TRBJ2-1
cdr3_aa: CASSSIRRDPGYNEQFF
cdr3_nt: TGTGCCAGCAGCTCGATTCGACGGGACCCCGGATACAATGAGCAGTTCTTC

v_call: TRBV2
d_call: -
clone_size: -
j_call: TRBJ2-3
cdr3_aa: CASSVGSRGQYF
cdr3_nt: TGTGCCAGCAGTGTTGGGAGTAGGGGGCAGTATTTT

v_call: TRBV30
d_call: -
clone_size: -
j_call: TRBJ1-1
cdr3_aa: CARGKGNTEAFF
cdr3_nt: TGCGCCCGGGGGAAGGGGAACACTGAAGCTTTCTTT

v_call: TRBV15
d_call: -
clone_size: -
j_call: TRBJ2-2
cdr3_aa: CATSADITTGELFF
cdr3_nt: TGTGCCACCAGCGCCGACATAACCACCGGGGAGCTGTTTTTT

v_call: TRBV19
d_call: TRBD2
clone_size: -
j_call: TRBJ2-1
cdr3_aa: CASSPRGTSGRAIYNEQFF
cdr3_nt: TGTGCCAGTAGTCCCCGGGGGACTAGCGGGAGGGCCATCTACAATGAGCAGTTCTTC

v_call: TRBV11-2
d_call: TRBD1
clone_size: -
j_call: TRBJ2-2
cdr3_aa: CASSFLPGQSNTGELFF
cdr3_nt: TGTGCCAGCAGCTTCCTTCCGGGACAGTCGAACACCGGGGAGCTGTTTTTT